This TCR beta chain was sequenced for a study of T cells in Graves' hyperthyroidism and ophthalmopathy. Each patient was aged 18 to 65 and had newly diagnosed hyperthyroidism of under 2 months' duration. Exclusions: uncontrolled infection, other autoimmune disease, pregnancy, lactation. Template material for amplifying TCR beta CDR3 regions consisted of RNA transcripts. First-round RT-PCR targeting the TCR CDR3 was performed with the HTBI primer set. Each CDR3 protein gets one entry after TCRdb re-called the multiplex PCR reads with MiXCR. The data contain 550,000 to 650,000 distinct CDR3 sequences, approximately 14% of them singletons. This clonotype has a handful of counts. The CDR3 has 15 residues. The junction had 6 bases not matched to a gene; V was cut back by 0 bases and J by 4 bases. Germline CDR1 DFQATT, CDR2 SNEGSKA (reference sequence).

The material sequenced was blood. The sequence was collected from a woman between 35 and 50 years old with Graves' hyperthyroidism. This rearrangement joins TRBV20-1 to TRBJ2-7; 10 bases map to TRBD2. CDR3 sequence reads: CSARDEAGGLYEQYF. CDR3 nucleotides: TGCAGTGCTAGAGATGAAGCGGGAGGGCTTTACGAGCAGTACTTC.